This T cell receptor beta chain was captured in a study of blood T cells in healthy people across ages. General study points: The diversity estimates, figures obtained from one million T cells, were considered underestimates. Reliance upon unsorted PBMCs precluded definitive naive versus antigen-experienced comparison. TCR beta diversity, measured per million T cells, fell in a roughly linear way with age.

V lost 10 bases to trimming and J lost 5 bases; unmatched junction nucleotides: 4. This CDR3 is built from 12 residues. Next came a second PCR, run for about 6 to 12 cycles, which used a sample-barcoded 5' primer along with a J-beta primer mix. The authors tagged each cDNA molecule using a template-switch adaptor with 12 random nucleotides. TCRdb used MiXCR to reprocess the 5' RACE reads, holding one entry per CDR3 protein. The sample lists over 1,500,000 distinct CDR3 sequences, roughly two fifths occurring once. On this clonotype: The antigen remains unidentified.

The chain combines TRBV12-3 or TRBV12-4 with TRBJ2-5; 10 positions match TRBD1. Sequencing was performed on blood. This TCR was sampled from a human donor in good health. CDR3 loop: CATTGGWETQYF. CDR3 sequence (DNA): TGTGCCACGACAGGGGGCTGGGAGACCCAGTACTTC.